This section outlines one T cell receptor (beta chain) sequence together with its context. The target antigen is unknown. The sample is drawn from a study of shared clonotypes between healthy human individuals. Study-level points and caveats: A few donors showed sharing of approximately 5% of naive CD4 clonotypes. Larger estimated richness was generally seen in naive subsets than in memory subsets. For sorted subsets, rarefaction showed incomplete sequencing despite large depth.

Genomic DNA of every subset was divided equally among multiple immunoSEQ plates. Method: immunoSEQ multiplex PCR; TCRdb's copy keeps in-frame clones and lacks some. Of some 630,000 clones in the sample, approximately 96% were seen once. Trimming took 7 bases from V and 4 from J, leaving 10 bases between them. This CDR3 comprises 12 residues. Germline V gene lookup returns CDR1 MNHEY and CDR2 SVGAGI. Terminally differentiated effector memory CD45RA+ cells were left out of the naive CD8 fraction, which was CD45RO-negative and positively selected for CCR7. The chain uses TRBV6-5 and TRBJ2-5; D is undetermined. Source material: naive CD8+ T cells sorted from blood. The clonotype comes from a woman aged 30 to 39 in good health. The CDR3 nucleotides read TGTGCCAGCACCGGAGATACAGAGACCCAGTACTTC. It translates to CASTGDTETQYF.